These 18 T cell receptor beta chains came from one sample sequenced in a study of CD8+ T cells in alopecia areata (dated by TCRdb to the late 2010s). Library preparation was by the immunoSEQ multiplex PCR assay. RNA was extracted from all samples and reverse transcribed into cDNA as template for TCR sequencing. TCRdb provides this immuneACCESS table in a form limited to in-frame rearrangements. Some clones are lacking; in checked studies, under half of them reflect an unresolved V gene, and why the rest are absent is not known. The sample data list roughly 120,000 clones, and more than 30% of these were observed just once. The ten largest clones take up over 3% of the sample. The sequenced sample was CD4+ T cells sorted from blood. The receptor source for this set is a human donor with alopecia areata.

This chain joins TRBV5-1 and TRBJ2-2; D might be TRBD2 (5 bases). Germline assignment: CDR1 SGHRS and CDR2 YFSETQ. The V gene lost 2 bases and the J gene lost 6 bases, with 11 bases spanning the gap. This CDR3 spans 14 amino acids. CDR3 residues: CASSFSRGSGELFF. The CDR3 DNA follows: TGCGCCAGCAGCTTCTCCCGGGGATCCGGGGAGCTGTTTTTT.

This clone showed up just a few times. The chain combines TRBV14 with TRBJ2-2; the match to TRBD1 covers 8 bases. The germline V gene has CDR1 SGHDN and CDR2 FVKESK. The CDR3 runs 14 residues. With V trimmed by 0 bases and J by 13 bases, 7 bases remained unmatched. Here the CDR3 reads CASSQDHGQGGLFF. The CDR3 DNA is TGTGCCAGCAGCCAAGATCACGGACAGGGCGGGCTGTTTTTT. Full variable domain (missing parts from reference TRBV14 and TRBJ2-2): EAGVTQFPSHSVIEKGQTVTLRCDPISGHDNLYWYRRVMGKEIKFLLHFVKESKQDESGMPNNRFLAERTGGTYSTLKVQPAELEDSGVYFCASSQDHGQGGLFFGEGSRLTVL.

CDR3 region: CASSQAQGDYGYTF. The DNA of the CDR3 is TGTGCCAGCAGCCAAGCACAGGGGGACTATGGCTACACCTTC. This chain uses TRBV4-2 with TRBJ1-2; the match to TRBD1 covers 8 bases. Germline CDR1 is LGHNA and CDR2 is YNFKEQ. Trimming took 1 base from V and 3 from J; bases not matched to a gene: 1. This CDR3 region has 14 residues.

This chain joins TRBV30 and TRBJ1-5, with 7 nucleotides matching TRBD1. V was pared by 0 bases and J by 2 bases, with 4 bases of the junction left unmatched. This CDR3 contains 15 residues. The germline V gene encodes CDR1 GTSNPN and CDR2 SVGIG (reference sequence). The CDR3 protein is CAWSVQGGGNQPQHF. The CDR3 coding sequence is TGTGCCTGGAGTGTCCAGGGGGGTGGCAATCAGCCCCAGCATTTT.

The genes are TRBV6-6 and TRBJ1-6, with TRBD1 identical over 7 bases. Germline CDR1 MNHNY, CDR2 SVGAGI (reference sequence). The junction had 6 bases not matched to a gene; V was cut back by 2 bases and J by 11 bases. This CDR3 has 14 residues. The CDR3 loop reads CASSYGTADPPLHF. The CDR3, as DNA: TGTGCCAGCAGTTACGGGACAGCCGATCCACCCCTCCACTTT.

V is TRBV28 and J is TRBJ1-2; D is ambiguous. Trimming left V 6 bases short and J 7 bases short, with 9 bases between. The V gene's germline CDR1 is MDHEN and CDR2 SYDVKM. The CDR3 length is 11 residues. CDR3 residues: CASRVVGGYTF. CDR3 sequence (DNA): TGTGCCAGCAGGGTGGTTGGTGGCTACACCTTC.

This clone was seen only a few times. The CDR3 protein is CSVDDPGDYGYTF. CDR3 sequence (DNA): TGCAGCGTTGACGACCCCGGGGACTATGGCTACACCTTC. V is TRBV29-1 and J is TRBJ1-2; no clear D gene. The CDR3 length is 13 residues. Trimming took off 3 bases at V and 3 bases at J, with 11 bases between the two ends. Germline V gene sequence: CDR1 SQVTM, CDR2 ANQGSEA.

The chain couples TRBV15 to TRBJ2-2; D not resolved. V lost 5 bases, J lost 3 bases, and 7 bases lay in between. Germline CDR1 LNHNV, CDR2 YYDKDF (reference sequence). The CDR3 length is 13 residues. The CDR3 loop is CATSGQHTGELFF. CDR3 sequence (DNA): TGTGCCACCAGCGGGCAGCACACCGGGGAGCTGTTTTTT.

V usage is TRBV4-3 and J usage is TRBJ2-6; a possible D gene is TRBD1 (6 bases). Germline CDR1 is LGHNA and CDR2 is YSLEER. The CDR3 contains 17 residues. Trimming shortened V by 0 bases and J by 0 bases, and 9 bases separated the two germline ends. CDR3 region: CASSQEQGFSGANVLTF. Here the CDR3 DNA reads TGCGCCAGCAGCCAAGAGCAGGGGTTCTCTGGGGCCAACGTCCTGACTTTC.

This clone was observed a few times. This sequence joins TRBV18 and TRBJ2-7; D call uncertain. Trimming cost V 4 bases and J 0 bases, with 4 bases left between them. The CDR3 covers 12 residues. The germline V gene encodes CDR1 KGHSH and CDR2 LQKENI. DNA of the CDR3: TGTGCCAGCTCACTAGGCTCCTACGAGCAGTACTTC. This translates into CASSLGSYEQYF.

In its sample, this clone was seen once. The CDR3 nucleotides are TGCGCCAGCAGCCAAGAACACGGCAGGGGGCGCGTCAATGAGCAGTTCTTC. This translates into CASSQEHGRGRVNEQFF. V is TRBV4-3 and J is TRBJ2-1; TRBD1 matches at 8 bases. CDR1 and CDR2 from the germline V gene are LGHNA and YSLEER. The CDR3 runs 17 residues. V dropped 0 bases and J dropped 6; count of bases not matched to a gene: 10.

V usage is TRBV4-3 and J usage is TRBJ2-7; the D is unclear. V dropped 1 base and J dropped 2 bases, with 12 bases sitting between them. The CDR3 sequence is 15 residues long. Germline-derived CDR1 and CDR2 are LGHNA and YSLEER. The CDR3 DNA sequence: TGCGCCAGCAGCCAAGCGGCCGGTAGTACCTACGAGCAGTACTTC. Its protein is CASSQAAGSTYEQYF.

V usage is TRBV29-1 and J usage is TRBJ1-2, with 7 bases lining up with TRBD1. Trimming took 1 base from V and 8 from J; bases not matched to a gene: 10. The germline V gene encodes CDR1 SQVTM and CDR2 ANQGSEA. The length of the CDR3 is 14 residues. The CDR3 loop reads CSVEGSQGPWGYTF. CDR3 DNA: TGCAGCGTTGAAGGTTCACAGGGGCCGTGGGGCTACACCTTC.

The J gene is TRBJ2-1, the V gene TRBV29-1; 11 positions agree with TRBD2. V gave up 3 bases and J gave up 9 bases; unmatched junction bases: 4. Germline CDR1 reads SQVTM; CDR2 reads ANQGSEA. This CDR3 comprises 13 residues. CDR3: CSVEAGLAAEQFF. In DNA form, the CDR3 reads TGCAGCGTTGAGGCGGGACTAGCGGCTGAGCAGTTCTTC.

CDR3 sequence: CSVGGRANYGYTF. The CDR3 DNA follows: TGCAGCGTTGGGGGGCGAGCTAACTATGGCTACACCTTC. J is TRBJ1-2 and V is TRBV29-1; D possibly corresponds to TRBD1 (6 bases). Germline loops: CDR1 SQVTM, CDR2 ANQGSEA. V was cut by 4 bases and J by 0 bases, with 9 bases left in between. The CDR3 totals 13 residues.

Only a few counts were recorded for this clone. The chain recombines TRBV7-9 with TRBJ2-3, with 11 bases that match TRBD2. Germline-derived CDR1 and CDR2 are SEHNR and FQNEAQ (reference sequence). There are 15 residues in the CDR3. The ends lost 6 bases at V and 4 bases at J; junction bases unmatched: 6. CDR3 nucleotides: TGTGCCAGCAGTCCTAGCGGGAGGAGGGCAGATACGCAGTATTTT. It specifies CASSPSGRRADTQYF.

This clone was observed a few times. The genes are TRBV29-1 and TRBJ2-1; 9 bases are shared with TRBD2. Trimming removed 4 bases from V and 2 bases from J; junction bases left unmatched: 3. The CDR3 extends over 14 amino acids. Germline V gene sequence: CDR1 SQVTM, CDR2 ANQGSEA. CDR3: CSVVAGATYNEQFF. CDR3 bases: TGCAGCGTTGTAGCGGGAGCCACCTACAATGAGCAGTTCTTC.

This clone has only a few counts. The chain employs TRBV12-5 and TRBJ1-5; the D gene is possibly TRBD1 (5 bases). Trimming took off 7 bases at V and 3 bases at J, with 13 bases between the two ends. Germline V CDR1 and CDR2: LGHNT, FRNRAP. CDR3 size: 14 residues. In DNA form, the CDR3 reads TGTGCTAGTGCCCAATCAGGGATCAATCAGCCCCAGCATTTT. This gives the protein CASAQSGINQPQHF.